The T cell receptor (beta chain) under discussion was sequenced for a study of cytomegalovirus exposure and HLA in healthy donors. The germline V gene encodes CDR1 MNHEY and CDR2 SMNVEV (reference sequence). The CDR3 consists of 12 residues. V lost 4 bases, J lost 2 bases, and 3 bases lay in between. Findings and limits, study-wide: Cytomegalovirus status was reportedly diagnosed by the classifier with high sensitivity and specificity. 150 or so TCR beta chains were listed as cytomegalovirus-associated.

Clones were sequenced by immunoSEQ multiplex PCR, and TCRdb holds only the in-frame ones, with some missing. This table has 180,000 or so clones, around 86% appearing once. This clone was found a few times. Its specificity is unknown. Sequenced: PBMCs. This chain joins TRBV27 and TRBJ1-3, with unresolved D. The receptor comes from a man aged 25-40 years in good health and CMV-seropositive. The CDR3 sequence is CASSSPGNTIYF. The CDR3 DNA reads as TGTGCCAGCAGTTCACCTGGAAACACCATATATTTT.